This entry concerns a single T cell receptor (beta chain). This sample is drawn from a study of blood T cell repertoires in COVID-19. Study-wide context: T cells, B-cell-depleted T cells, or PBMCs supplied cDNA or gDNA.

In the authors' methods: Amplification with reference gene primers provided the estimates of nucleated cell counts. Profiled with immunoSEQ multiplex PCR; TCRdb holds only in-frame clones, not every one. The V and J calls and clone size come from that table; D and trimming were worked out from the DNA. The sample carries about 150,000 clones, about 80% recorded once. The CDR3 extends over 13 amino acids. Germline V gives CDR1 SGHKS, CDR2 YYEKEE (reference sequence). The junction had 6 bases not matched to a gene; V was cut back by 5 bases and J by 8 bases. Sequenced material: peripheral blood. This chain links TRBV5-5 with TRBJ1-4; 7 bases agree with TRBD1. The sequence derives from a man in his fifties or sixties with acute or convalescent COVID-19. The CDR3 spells CASRGTAGEKLFF. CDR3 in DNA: TGTGCCAGCAGAGGGACAGCTGGGGAAAAACTGTTTTTT.